These 28 T cell receptor beta chains share one sample of origin, sequenced in a study of blood T cell repertoires in COVID-19. The protocol was immunoSEQ multiplex PCR, while the TCRdb copy is restricted to in-frame clones and leaves out a portion. The profile shows roughly 250,000 clones, roughly four fifths of them singletons. The sample was peripheral blood. The origin of the receptors is a middle-aged man with active or convalescent COVID-19.

This chain connects TRBV19 to TRBJ1-2; the D gene is possibly TRBD1 (5 bases). The CDR3 is made up of 13 amino acids. Germline values: CDR1 LNHDA, CDR2 SQIVND (reference sequence). V was shortened by 6 bases and J by 6 bases, with 14 bases between the two germline ends. CDR3 region: CASRQVILDGYTF. CDR3 nucleotide sequence: TGTGCCAGTAGACAGGTCATTTTGGATGGCTACACCTTC.

CDR3 sequence reads: CASSLGTGGLNTEAFF. The CDR3, as DNA: TGTGCCAGCAGCCTCGGGACAGGGGGGTTGAACACTGAAGCTTTCTTT. This rearrangement joins TRBV4-2 to TRBJ1-1, with TRBD1 identical over 11 bases. CDR3 length: 16 amino acids. The trim removed 4 bases at V and 0 bases at J, leaving 4 bases unmatched. Germline CDR1 LGHNA, CDR2 YNFKEQ.

The V and J genes are TRBV7-2 and TRBJ1-6; D not resolved. This CDR3 region has 13 residues. V lost 5 bases and J lost 9, with 11 bases in between. Germline CDR1 reads SGHTA; CDR2 reads FQGNSA. CDR3 loop: CASSPDPGSPLHF. The CDR3 coding sequence is TGTGCCAGCAGCCCCGACCCAGGTTCACCCCTCCACTTT.

The chain has TRBV28 and TRBJ1-4; D is possibly TRBD1 (5 bases). CDR3 size: 16 residues. Germline V gene lookup returns CDR1 MDHEN and CDR2 SYDVKM. V was pared by 4 bases and J by 0 bases, with 12 bases between. Here the CDR3 reads CASSSGRSATNEKLFF. CDR3 nucleotide sequence: TGTGCCAGCAGTTCAGGGAGGAGTGCAACTAATGAAAAACTGTTTTTT.

The sample holds a few counts of this clone. The chain recombines TRBV4-1 with TRBJ1-5; D not resolved. Germline V lookup: CDR1 MGHRA, CDR2 YSYEKL. CDR3 size: 16 residues. Trimming shortened V by 3 bases and J by 1 base, and 13 bases separated the two germline ends. CDR3 nucleotide sequence: TGCGCCAGCAGCCACCCCGGGAGGGCAAGCAATCAGCCCCAGCATTTT. Its translation: CASSHPGRASNQPQHF.

There are a few counts of this clone. The chain uses TRBV19 and TRBJ1-5; a possible D gene is TRBD1 (6 bases). The ends were cut back, 6 bases at V and 3 bases at J, with 21 bases in the middle. CDR1 is LNHDA and CDR2 is SQIVND in the germline V gene (reference sequence). The CDR3 is 17 residues long. DNA of the CDR3: TGTGCCAGTAGGAGAGACCCGGGACACCCTTCCAATCAGCCCCAGCATTTT. Amino acid sequence: CASRRDPGHPSNQPQHF.

This sequence joins TRBV19 and TRBJ1-2; weak D call: TRBD1 (6 bases). The germline CDR1 and CDR2 sequences are LNHDA and SQIVND (reference sequence). The CDR3 covers 14 residues. The ends were cut back, 3 bases at V and 4 bases at J, with 12 bases in the middle. CDR3 region: CASSITRQAYGYTF. CDR3 in DNA: TGTGCCAGTAGTATCACTAGACAGGCCTATGGCTACACCTTC.

The J gene is TRBJ2-6, the V gene TRBV28; possibly TRBD1 for D (6 bases). Trimming shortened V by 10 bases and J by 3 bases, and 16 bases separated the two germline ends. This CDR3 comprises 15 residues. From germline, CDR1 is MDHEN and CDR2 SYDVKM. The CDR3 here is CATNNQGNGANVLTF. The CDR3 DNA follows: TGTGCCACGAATAACCAGGGGAATGGGGCCAACGTCCTGACTTTC.

V usage is TRBV4-2 and J usage is TRBJ1-2; D is perhaps TRBD1 (5 bases). The CDR3 spans 16 residues. The germline gives CDR1 LGHNA, CDR2 YNFKEQ. Trimming removed 2 bases from V and 2 bases from J, with 15 bases in between. DNA for the CDR3: TGTGCCAGCAGCCAACTGGGGGGGAACAGGAACTATGGCTACACCTTC. Translation: CASSQLGGNRNYGYTF.

The gene calls are TRBV27 and TRBJ2-7; 9 bases agree with TRBD1. The germline V gene has CDR1 MNHEY and CDR2 SMNVEV (reference sequence). Trimming at V came to 3 bases and at J to 5 bases, leaving 5 bases not matched to a gene. CDR3 length: 14 amino acids. The CDR3 DNA sequence: TGTGCCAGCAGTTTTACAGGGGGCAGGGACGAGCAGTACTTC. This gives the protein CASSFTGGRDEQYF.

V and J are TRBV7-2 and TRBJ2-3; 13 nucleotides match TRBD2. CDR3 size: 16 residues. Losses at the gene ends were 5 bases for V and 0 bases for J; bases not matched to a gene: 2. From germline, CDR1 is SGHTA and CDR2 FQGNSA. The CDR3 spells CASSQLAGGSTDTQYF. In nucleotides, the CDR3 is TGTGCCAGCAGCCAACTAGCGGGGGGGAGCACAGATACGCAGTATTTT.

This CDR3 reads CSVAPDRGNQPQHF. Here the CDR3 DNA reads TGCAGCGTAGCCCCCGACAGGGGTAATCAGCCCCAGCATTTT. The V call is TRBV29-1, the J call TRBJ1-5, with 8 bases fitting TRBD1. The CDR3 loop spans 14 amino acids. Germline V CDR1 and CDR2: SQVTM, ANQGSEA. The ends lost 6 bases at V and 4 bases at J; junction bases unmatched: 8.

The chain is built from TRBV5-4 and TRBJ1-2, with D uncertain. From germline, CDR1 is SGHNT and CDR2 YYREEE (reference sequence). The V and J ends lost 0 bases and 4 bases respectively, with 13 bases between them. This CDR3 has 15 residues. CDR3: CASSLAGRHTYGYTF. The CDR3 DNA follows: TGTGCCAGCAGCTTGGCAGGCCGCCATACCTATGGCTACACCTTC.

This chain joins TRBV12-3 or TRBV12-4 and TRBJ1-1; D is undetermined. The CDR3 length is 13 residues. V shed 6 bases and J shed 2 bases, with 10 bases lying between them. Written as DNA, the CDR3 is TGTGCCAGCAGACCCTACTTAAACACTGAAGCTTTCTTT. Translating gives CASRPYLNTEAFF.

The genes are TRBV6-2 or TRBV6-3 and TRBJ1-5; the match to TRBD1 covers 10 bases. Germline-derived CDR1 and CDR2 are MNHEY and SVGEGT. The CDR3 spans 20 residues. Unmatched junction bases numbered 14, after V lost 2 bases and J lost 1 base. In DNA form, the CDR3 reads TGTGCCAGCAGTTACGATCCGGGACAGGGGTTGAGGGTAAGCAATCAGCCCCAGCATTTT. It yields the protein CASSYDPGQGLRVSNQPQHF.

The CDR3 DNA reads as TGTGCCAGCAGTTACCGCAGGGGGAATCAGCCCCAGCATTTT. Translation gives CASSYRRGNQPQHF. The V call is TRBV28, the J call TRBJ1-5; 7 nucleotides agree with TRBD1. Germline V gives CDR1 MDHEN, CDR2 SYDVKM. Trimming at V came to 4 bases and at J to 4 bases, leaving 4 bases not matched to a gene. The CDR3 sequence is 14 residues long.

The chain links TRBV18 to TRBJ1-1; unclear D gene. Germline CDR1 KGHSH, CDR2 LQKENI. There are 13 residues in the CDR3. Trimming pared 3 bases from V and 6 bases from J, leaving 11 bases between. CDR3 nucleotides: TGTGCCAGCTCACCGAATCTGGGCGCTGAAGCTTTCTTT. Translated, it gives CASSPNLGAEAFF.

This sequence joins TRBV12-5 and TRBJ1-3, with a weak D call TRBD1 (5 bases). The CDR3 length is 14 residues. The V gene lost 6 bases and the J gene lost 4 bases, with 13 bases spanning the gap. The V gene's germline CDR1 is LGHNT and CDR2 FRNRAP. The CDR3 protein is CASGSQGGGNTIYF. DNA of the CDR3: TGTGCTAGTGGCTCTCAGGGTGGGGGAAACACCATATATTTT. The full variable domain, with the rest looked up from reference TRBV12-5 and TRBJ1-3, is DARVTQTPRHKVTEMGQEVTMRCQPILGHNTVFWYRQTMMQGLELLAYFRNRAPLDDSGMPKDRFSAEMPDATLATLKIQPSEPRDSAVYFCASGSQGGGNTIYFGEGSWLTVV.

This chain links TRBV5-1 with TRBJ2-2, with TRBD2 matching 8 bases. V trimming: 3 bases; J trimming: 1 base; junction bases outside the gene matches: 5. The CDR3 is made up of 16 amino acids. The germline V gene has CDR1 SGHRS and CDR2 YFSETQ. CDR3 region: CASSSDGGVNTGELFF. CDR3 coding DNA: TGCGCCAGCAGCTCCGACGGGGGGGTGAACACCGGGGAGCTGTTTTTT.

The V call is TRBV9, the J call TRBJ2-5; 11 positions match TRBD2. Germline V gene sequence: CDR1 SGDLS, CDR2 YYNGEE. The CDR3 length is 16 residues. The V gene end was trimmed by 3 bases and the J gene end by 5 bases; junction bases not matched to a gene: 9. The CDR3 loop is CASSALSGGAIETQYF. Here the CDR3 DNA reads TGTGCCAGCAGCGCCCTTAGCGGGGGGGCCATCGAGACCCAGTACTTC.

The J gene is TRBJ2-7, the V gene TRBV12-5, with a tentative D call TRBD1 (5 bases). Germline CDR1 is LGHNT and CDR2 is FRNRAP. V was clipped by 4 bases and J by 1 base, with 11 bases between them. The CDR3 is 14 amino acids. The CDR3 nucleotides read TGTGCTAGTGGTTCGCCAGGGCTTTCCTACGAGCAGTACTTC. Encoded protein: CASGSPGLSYEQYF.

The J gene is TRBJ2-3, the V gene TRBV11-1, with 7 nucleotides matching TRBD1. The germline V gene encodes CDR1 SGHAT and CDR2 FQDESV (reference sequence). This CDR3 contains 14 residues. V lost 3 bases, J lost 1 base, and 1 base stayed unmatched. The CDR3 loop is CASSFTGGTDTQYF. As DNA, the CDR3 is TGTGCCAGCAGCTTTACAGGGGGCACAGATACGCAGTATTTT.

The chain combines TRBV7-2 with TRBJ2-3, with 10 bases matching TRBD2. Germline CDR1 and CDR2: SGHTA and FQGNSA. This CDR3 is 16 amino acids long. V dropped 5 bases and J dropped 4; count of bases not matched to a gene: 9. The CDR3 DNA follows: TGTGCCAGCAGCGTCACTAGCGGGGTGGTTGCAGATACGCAGTATTTT. Residues: CASSVTSGVVADTQYF. The whole variable domain, remainder taken from reference TRBV7-2 and TRBJ2-3, is GAGVSQSPSNKVTEKGKDVELRCDPISGHTALYWYRQSLGQGLEFLIYFQGNSAPDKSGLPSDRFSAERTGGSVSTLTIQRTQQEDSAVYLCASSVTSGVVADTQYFGPGTRLTVL.

This chain uses TRBV2 with TRBJ1-2; 7 bases align to TRBD1. CDR3 length: 13 amino acids. V lost 6 bases to trimming and J lost 2 bases; unmatched junction nucleotides: 3. Germline V gives CDR1 SNHLY, CDR2 FYNNEI. CDR3 nucleotide sequence: TGTGCCAGCAGCGGGGGACAGAACTATGGCTACACCTTC. Amino acid sequence: CASSGGQNYGYTF. Full variable domain (remainder filled in from reference TRBV2 and TRBJ1-2): EPEVTQTPSHQVTQMGQEVILRCVPISNHLYFYWYRQILGQKVEFLVSFYNNEISEKSEIFDDQFSVERPDGSNFTLKIRSTKLEDSAMYFCASSGGQNYGYTFGSGTRLTVV.

This clone appeared once. V gene TRBV9 combines with J gene TRBJ2-3, with 10 nucleotides matching TRBD2. The J segment lost 6 bases and the V segment lost 5 bases, leaving 9 bases of the junction unmatched. This CDR3 is built from 15 residues. Germline V gives CDR1 SGDLS, CDR2 YYNGEE. CDR3 in amino acids: CASSDSGGPSDTQYF. As DNA, the CDR3 is TGTGCCAGCAGTGATAGCGGGGGGCCATCGGATACGCAGTATTTT.

The chain uses TRBV2 and TRBJ1-2, with 8 bases fitting TRBD1. The CDR3 has 14 residues. V was clipped by 7 bases and J by 4 bases; unmatched bases: 8. Germline loops: CDR1 SNHLY, CDR2 FYNNEI. The CDR3: CASTPGQASYGYTF. DNA of the CDR3: TGTGCCAGCACACCGGGACAGGCAAGCTATGGCTACACCTTC.

The chain combines TRBV7-3 with TRBJ1-1; TRBD1 might be the D (5 bases). With 4 bases removed from V and 0 bases from J, the gap between germline ends came to 9 bases. CDR1 SGHTA and CDR2 FQGTGA come from the germline V gene. There are 14 residues in the CDR3. In DNA form, the CDR3 reads TGTGCCAGCAGCTGGGGGGGTTTGAACACTGAAGCTTTCTTT. The encoded protein is CASSWGGLNTEAFF.

The table lists this clone with a count of one. The CDR3 nucleotides are TGTGCCAGCAGAGGGCGGACAGGCTCGAACTATGGCTACACCTTC. Its protein product is CASRGRTGSNYGYTF. The chain joins TRBV6-6 to TRBJ1-2; TRBD1 matches at 7 bases. V lost 6 bases to trimming and J lost 2 bases; unmatched junction nucleotides: 9. There are 15 residues in the CDR3. Germline values: CDR1 MNHNY, CDR2 SVGAGI (reference sequence).